This TCR beta chain was documented in a study of cytomegalovirus exposure and HLA in healthy donors. The study's findings and limits: One variant, a missense change in DCLRE1C, was linked in a later analysis to TCR beta V- and J-gene trimming.

The CDR3 contains 15 residues. The junction had 4 bases not matched to a gene; V was cut back by 0 bases and J by 7 bases. Germline V gene lookup returns CDR1 MNHNS and CDR2 SASEGT. PCR was performed using 60 Vbeta and 13 Jbeta primers. TCRdb keeps only in-frame clones here, not all; method: immunoSEQ multiplex PCR. The repertoire has around 150,000 clones, 88% of them found once; the top ten carry around 0.51%. On this clone itself: Antigen unknown.

The sample was PBMCs. The chain joins TRBV6-1 to TRBJ2-7; the match to TRBD2 covers 12 bases. The receptor was isolated from a woman aged 40 to 55 in good health and CMV-seronegative. CDR3 DNA: TGTGCCAGCAGTGAAGCGCTAGCGGGAGGGCGTGAGCAGTACTTC. It specifies CASSEALAGGREQYF.